These 13 T cell receptor beta chains were sequenced from one sample in a study of T-cell reconstitution after alpha-beta-depleted transplantation in children. Preparation of the TCRbeta library was carried out with unique molecular identifiers. TCRdb independently ran MiXCR on the PCR reads; one entry per CDR3 protein. Among approximately 500,000 distinct CDR3 sequences, about a quarter were seen once, and the ten largest hold around a third. The material was PBMCs, obtained before TCRalphabeta/CD19-depleted stem cell transplant. These receptors were collected from a boy under two years old with Wiskott-Aldrich syndrome, due to receive a stem cell transplant.

The V call is TRBV12-3 or TRBV12-4, the J call TRBJ1-5, with 7 bases aligning to TRBD1. The CDR3 sequence is 15 residues long. V trimming: 3 bases; J trimming: 5 bases; junction bases outside the gene matches: 7. CDR3 in DNA: TGTGCCAGCAGTTTCAGGGGGGGTTTGCATCAGCCCCAGCATTTT. It specifies CASSFRGGLHQPQHF.

V and J are TRBV5-1 and TRBJ1-1; D may be TRBD1 (5 bases). Trimming shortened V by 4 bases and J by 4 bases, and 17 bases separated the two germline ends. The germline V gene encodes CDR1 SGHRS and CDR2 YFSETQ. CDR3 length: 15 amino acids. CDR3 sequence: CASSPTVAGGTEAFF. The CDR3 DNA reads as TGCGCCAGCAGCCCGACTGTCGCCGGGGGCACTGAAGCTTTCTTT.

The V call is TRBV20-1, the J call TRBJ2-7; D might be TRBD1 (6 bases). The CDR3 totals 14 residues. Deletions cut 6 bases from V and 0 bases from J, with 15 bases between. Germline V gene data show CDR1 as DFQATT and CDR2 as SNEGSKA (reference sequence). The CDR3 loop reads CSAVQGAVSYEQYF. The CDR3 DNA sequence: TGCAGTGCGGTACAGGGCGCCGTCTCCTACGAGCAGTACTTC.

This clonotype turned up a few times. The genes are TRBV11-2 and TRBJ1-1; 8 nucleotides align to TRBD1. Trimming cost V 1 base and J 1 base; bases outside gene matches: 5. The length of the CDR3 is 16 residues. Germline assignment: CDR1 SGHAT and CDR2 FQNNGV. CDR3 bases: TGTGCCAGCAGCTTAGGTAGGGGGACAGGGAACACTGAAGCTTTCTTT. It translates to CASSLGRGTGNTEAFF.

This clonotype appeared a few times. The genes are TRBV15 and TRBJ2-1; 9 bases are a match to TRBD2. The CDR3 runs 15 residues. J lost 4 bases, V lost 8 bases, and 9 bases had no gene match. Germline values: CDR1 LNHNV, CDR2 YYDKDF (reference sequence). The CDR3 reads CATGRRTSAYNEQFF. As DNA, the CDR3 is TGTGCCACCGGACGAAGGACTAGCGCGTACAATGAGCAGTTCTTC.

V usage is TRBV7-9 and J usage is TRBJ2-7; D remains ambiguous. CDR1 SEHNR and CDR2 FQNEAQ come from the germline V gene (reference sequence). The CDR3 is made up of 12 amino acids. With 2 bases removed from V and 5 bases from J, the gap between germline ends came to 7 bases. In DNA, the CDR3 is TGTGCCAGCAGCTTATGGTCCGACGAGCAGTACTTC. Translation gives CASSLWSDEQYF.

In its sample, this clonotype was seen once. V usage is TRBV27 and J usage is TRBJ2-7; TRBD1 aligns across 10 bases. There are 15 residues in the CDR3. V shed 4 bases, J shed 5 bases, and the junction held 8 bases outside the gene matches. Germline lookup yields CDR1 MNHEY and CDR2 SMNVEV (reference sequence). CDR3 DNA: TGTGCCAGCAGTTCCCCGGGACAGGGGCGCAACGAGCAGTACTTC. This gives the protein CASSSPGQGRNEQYF.

The CDR3 DNA reads TGCAGTGCTAGAGATCAGGGCTCCTATAATTCACCCCTCCACTTT. Amino acids: CSARDQGSYNSPLHF. The chain carries TRBV20-1 and TRBJ1-6; maybe TRBD1 (5 bases). The V gene's germline CDR1 is DFQATT and CDR2 SNEGSKA (reference sequence). The CDR3 runs 15 residues. V lost 0 bases and J lost 0, with 6 bases in between.

The V and J genes are TRBV28 and TRBJ2-7, with D possibly being TRBD1 (6 bases). Deletions cut 5 bases from V and 7 bases from J, with 15 bases between. Germline V gene sequence: CDR1 MDHEN, CDR2 SYDVKM. The CDR3 sequence is 13 residues long. This CDR3 reads CASSTGTPLEQYF. Here the CDR3 DNA reads TGTGCCAGCAGTACGGGGACACCCCTGGAGCAGTACTTC.

This clonotype occurred a few times. The chain is built from TRBV6-6 and TRBJ2-5; D unresolved. The V end lost 6 bases, the J end lost 5 bases, and 10 bases lay between the germline ends. The CDR3 has 12 amino acids. The germline CDR1 and CDR2 sequences are MNHNY and SVGAGI (reference sequence). The CDR3: CASSRAAETQYF. CDR3 sequence (DNA): TGTGCCAGCAGCCGCGCTGCCGAGACCCAGTACTTC.

This clonotype was seen more than once but under ten times. This chain uses TRBV15 with TRBJ1-2; unclear D gene. CDR3 length equals 13 residues. The germline CDR1 and CDR2 sequences are LNHNV and YYDKDF (reference sequence). V was shortened by 1 base and J by 6 bases, with 9 bases between the two germline ends. The CDR3 region is CATSRGTEDGYTF. The CDR3 DNA is TGTGCCACCAGCAGAGGAACAGAGGATGGCTACACCTTC.

This chain uses TRBV20-1 with TRBJ2-7, with unresolved D. From germline, CDR1 is DFQATT and CDR2 SNEGSKA (reference sequence). The V and J ends lost 6 bases and 0 bases respectively, with 12 bases between them. CDR3 size: 13 residues. The CDR3 reads CSATTGSSYEQYF. CDR3 nucleotides: TGCAGTGCCACCACTGGTAGCTCCTACGAGCAGTACTTC.

V usage is TRBV12-3 or TRBV12-4 and J usage is TRBJ2-1; TRBD1 matches 7 bases. The junction had 4 bases not matched to a gene; V was cut back by 7 bases and J by 10 bases. The CDR3 runs to 11 residues. CDR3: CASTLDREQFF. For the CDR3, the DNA is TGTGCCAGCACCCTGGACAGGGAGCAGTTCTTC.